The 26 T cell receptor beta chains in this list originate from one sample, sequenced in a study of early T cells in non-severe SARS-CoV-2 infection. TCRdb reprocessed the 5' RACE reads with MiXCR, giving one entry per CDR3 protein. In the table there are about 50,000 distinct CDR3 sequences, more than 13% of which are singletons. This material consisted of whole blood, taken at baseline. Source of these receptors: an adult who was a healthcare worker with PCR-confirmed SARS-CoV-2 infection or an uninfected control (not recorded which).

Here the CDR3 DNA reads TGTGCCAGCAGTTTACAGAGCCATGCGGGCGCTTTCTTT. Translation gives CASSLQSHAGAFF. This chain connects TRBV28 to TRBJ1-1; unclear D gene. Trimming took 2 bases from V and 11 from J, leaving 15 bases between them. The CDR3 consists of 13 residues. Germline loops: CDR1 MDHEN, CDR2 SYDVKM.

The rearrangement links TRBV9 to TRBJ2-4; 7 bases line up with TRBD2. The ends lost 7 bases at V and 2 bases at J; junction bases unmatched: 6. Germline V gene data show CDR1 as SGDLS and CDR2 as YYNGEE. The CDR3 length is 14 residues. In DNA, the CDR3 is TGTGCCAGCGGGGAGGGGCGCCCCAAAAACATTCAGTACTTC. Translating it yields CASGEGRPKNIQYF.

This clonotype appeared a few times. CDR3 protein: CASGVIALSYNEQFF. CDR3 in DNA: TGTGCCAGCGGTGTGATAGCGCTATCCTACAATGAGCAGTTCTTC. This sequence joins TRBV7-2 and TRBJ2-1; maybe TRBD2 (5 bases). This CDR3 contains 15 residues. Trimming removed 8 bases at V and 1 base at J, with 15 bases between. CDR1 and CDR2 from the germline V gene are SGHTA and FQGNSA.

The chain recombines TRBV6-1 with TRBJ2-2, with a tentative D call TRBD1 (6 bases). Germline values: CDR1 MNHNS, CDR2 SASEGT. CDR3 length: 14 amino acids. Trimming removed 7 bases at V and 6 bases at J, with 15 bases between. CDR3 loop: CASKRQATAGELFF. DNA for the CDR3: TGTGCCAGCAAGAGACAGGCCACCGCCGGGGAGCTGTTTTTT.

This clonotype was seen at least ten times. This chain connects TRBV2 to TRBJ1-5; TRBD1 is a possible D gene (6 bases). The CDR3 has 15 residues. From germline, CDR1 is SNHLY and CDR2 FYNNEI. The ends were cut back, 6 bases at V and 1 base at J, with 13 bases in the middle. CDR3 DNA sequence: TGTGCCAGCAGAACAGGGTTAGAGAGCAATCAGCCCCAGCATTTT. It yields the protein CASRTGLESNQPQHF.

This clonotype has just a few counts. V and J are TRBV6-6 and TRBJ2-7, with D possibly being TRBD1 or TRBD2 (6 bases each). CDR3 length equals 13 residues. Trimming pared 6 bases from V and 3 bases from J, leaving 12 bases between. Germline V gene sequence: CDR1 MNHNY, CDR2 SVGAGI (reference sequence). This chain's CDR3 is CASRRDNRYEQYF. In nucleotides, the CDR3 is TGTGCCAGCAGGCGGGACAACCGCTACGAGCAGTACTTC.

This clonotype was found a few times. The rearrangement joins TRBV6-5 to TRBJ1-5; D uncertain. The CDR3 consists of 13 residues. The ends were cut back, 6 bases at V and 4 bases at J, with 10 bases in the middle. The germline CDR1 and CDR2 sequences are MNHEY and SVGAGI. The CDR3 DNA reads as TGTGCCAGCAGGGCCCAGCAGAATCAGCCCCAGCATTTT. Its translation is CASRAQQNQPQHF.

The chain uses TRBV7-6 and TRBJ2-1, with a weak D call TRBD2 (7 bases). Germline-derived CDR1 and CDR2 are SGHVS and FNYEAQ. CDR3 size: 14 residues. With 0 bases removed from V and 8 bases from J, the gap between germline ends came to 11 bases. CDR3 region: CASSLAGGRDEQFF. CDR3 in DNA: TGTGCCAGCAGCTTAGCGGGGGGGCGCGATGAGCAGTTCTTC.

There are a few counts of this clonotype. The V gene is TRBV18, the J gene TRBJ2-5; D gene uncertain. The CDR3 length is 13 residues. Per germline, CDR1 KGHSH and CDR2 LQKENI. Trimming removed 4 bases at V and 5 bases at J, with 11 bases between. In DNA form, the CDR3 reads TGTGCCAGCTCACTAGCCCAGACGGAGACCCAGTACTTC. It specifies CASSLAQTETQYF.

The table lists this clonotype with a few counts. The chain employs TRBV12-3 or TRBV12-4 and TRBJ2-3, with D unresolved. The CDR3 extends over 14 amino acids. The V end lost 3 bases, the J end lost 6 bases, and 13 bases lay between the germline ends. Here the CDR3 DNA reads TGTGCCAGCAGTTTTGGTGCGTTCGGCGATACGCAGTATTTT. Translating gives CASSFGAFGDTQYF.

The chain combines TRBV19 with TRBJ2-7, with no clear D. Germline loops: CDR1 LNHDA, CDR2 SQIVND (reference sequence). Trimming shortened V by 5 bases and J by 3 bases, and 11 bases separated the two germline ends. The CDR3 runs 13 residues. The CDR3, as DNA: TGTGCCAGTAGTCAAGACTTAAACTACGAGCAGTACTTC. It codes for CASSQDLNYEQYF.

In the case of this clonotype: The CDR3 does not end in the conserved phenylalanine or tryptophan, so this is likely a read error. The gene calls are TRBV7-8 and TRBJ2-5, with D hard to call. Germline V gene sequence: CDR1 SGHVS, CDR2 FQNEAQ. The CDR3 loop spans 10 amino acids. The V gene lost 6 bases and the J gene lost 2 bases, with 1 base spanning the gap. The CDR3 protein is CASRQETQYI. The CDR3 DNA sequence: TGTGCCAGCAGGCAAGAGACCCAGTACATC.

This clonotype was counted many times. The chain has TRBV7-8 and TRBJ2-7; D could derive from TRBD1 or TRBD2 (7 bases each). Germline loops: CDR1 SGHVS, CDR2 FQNEAQ. CDR3 size: 14 residues. V was shortened by 11 bases and J by 4 bases, with 21 bases between the two germline ends. The CDR3 protein is CAGFFDREGYEQYF. In nucleotides, the CDR3 is TGTGCCGGATTTTTTGACAGGGAGGGTTACGAGCAGTACTTC.

This clonotype was counted only a few times. The V and J genes are TRBV7-9 and TRBJ1-1; D unresolved. V lost 5 bases and J lost 0, with 10 bases in between. The CDR3 totals 14 residues. The germline CDR1 and CDR2 sequences are SEHNR and FQNEAQ (reference sequence). The CDR3 DNA is TGTGCCAGCAGCCAGGCAGGACTGAACACTGAAGCTTTCTTT. Translating gives CASSQAGLNTEAFF.

This clonotype was seen a handful of times. The chain couples TRBV6-1 to TRBJ2-3; a weak D match, TRBD1 (6 bases). V shed 7 bases and J shed 2 bases, with 10 bases lying between them. Germline CDR1 and CDR2: MNHNS and SASEGT. There are 13 residues in the CDR3. This CDR3 reads CASTGQLTDTQYF. CDR3 in DNA: TGTGCCAGCACCGGACAGCTCACAGATACGCAGTATTTT.

The V gene is TRBV15, the J gene TRBJ1-6, with 9 nucleotides matching TRBD1. V lost 6 bases and J lost 8; bases outside the gene matches: 11. Per germline, CDR1 LNHNV and CDR2 YYDKDF (reference sequence). CDR3 size: 16 residues. The CDR3 loop is CATRSEPGQGDSPLHF. The DNA of the CDR3 is TGTGCCACCAGGAGCGAACCGGGACAGGGAGATTCACCCCTCCACTTT.

J is TRBJ2-7 and V is TRBV2; 7 nucleotides agree with TRBD1. Trimming cost V 6 bases and J 5 bases; bases outside gene matches: 4. CDR1 SNHLY and CDR2 FYNNEI come from the germline V gene. The CDR3 totals 12 residues. The chain's CDR3 is CASRDDRDEQYF. The CDR3 DNA sequence: TGTGCCAGCAGGGACGACAGGGACGAGCAGTACTTC.

This clonotype was counted a few times. CDR3 in amino acids: CASSLAPGNTEAFF. The CDR3 DNA reads TGCGCCAGCAGCTTGGCCCCGGGGAACACTGAAGCTTTCTTT. The rearrangement links TRBV5-1 to TRBJ1-1; D gene unclear. Germline loops: CDR1 SGHRS, CDR2 YFSETQ. CDR3 length equals 14 residues. Between the trimmed V and J ends, which lost 0 bases and 1 base, there was a span of 7 bases.

The J gene is TRBJ1-5, the V gene TRBV3-1; 7 bases align to TRBD1. CDR3 length: 18 amino acids. V was clipped by 1 base and J by 0 bases; unmatched bases: 9. Germline CDR1 reads LGHDT; CDR2 reads YNNKEL (reference sequence). This CDR3 reads CASSQVSDRRNSNQPQHF. CDR3 DNA sequence: TGTGCCAGCAGCCAAGTTTCGGACAGGCGAAATAGCAATCAGCCCCAGCATTTT.

The table lists this clonotype with many counts. The chain joins TRBV4-1 to TRBJ2-2; D call uncertain. Germline CDR1 and CDR2: MGHRA and YSYEKL. Trimming stripped 4 bases from V and 2 bases from J, with 8 bases between. The CDR3 is 14 amino acids. The CDR3 region is CASSREYNTGELFF. The CDR3 bases are TGCGCCAGCAGCCGAGAGTACAACACCGGGGAGCTGTTTTTT.

By sample share, this clonotype is medium-sized (0.01 to 0.1%). V gene TRBV27 combines with J gene TRBJ1-1; D is unresolved. V dropped 6 bases and J dropped 5 bases, with 7 bases sitting between them. This CDR3 contains 11 residues. Germline V lookup: CDR1 MNHEY, CDR2 SMNVEV (reference sequence). The chain's CDR3 is CASRGPTEAFF. CDR3 DNA: TGTGCCAGCAGGGGTCCTACTGAAGCTTTCTTT.

The V gene is TRBV6-1, the J gene TRBJ2-4; D gene uncertain. This CDR3 has 14 residues. V lost 0 bases and J 4 bases, leaving 7 bases between the germline ends. The germline CDR1 and CDR2 sequences are MNHNS and SASEGT. CDR3 in amino acids: CASSEAGRKNIQYF. For the CDR3, the DNA is TGTGCCAGCAGTGAAGCTGGTCGGAAAAACATTCAGTACTTC.

The chain couples TRBV3-1 to TRBJ1-1, with TRBD1 matching 11 bases. The junction had 5 bases not matched to a gene; V was cut back by 3 bases and J by 5 bases. Per germline, CDR1 LGHDT and CDR2 YNNKEL (reference sequence). This CDR3 is built from 15 residues. CDR3 loop: CASSQSDRGRTEAFF. DNA for the CDR3: TGTGCCAGCAGCCAGTCGGACAGGGGGCGTACTGAAGCTTTCTTT.

At least ten counts were recorded for this clonotype. The genes are TRBV12-3 or TRBV12-4 and TRBJ1-2; D gene uncertain. V dropped 4 bases and J dropped 4 bases, with 7 bases sitting between them. This CDR3 is 12 amino acids long. The CDR3 is CASSSGTYGYTF. The CDR3 region has the DNA TGTGCCAGCAGTTCGGGCACCTATGGCTACACCTTC.

This clonotype was found many times. This sequence joins TRBV12-5 and TRBJ1-2; TRBD1 matches 8 bases. This CDR3 comprises 19 residues. V gave up 0 bases and J gave up 6 bases; unmatched junction bases: 18. The V gene's germline CDR1 is LGHNT and CDR2 FRNRAP. The CDR3 DNA is TGTGCTAGTGGTTTGGTTCTATTTGGCAGGGGGCGTGAATTAGATGGCTACACCTTC. Its protein is CASGLVLFGRGRELDGYTF.

This clonotype was counted between two and nine times. V usage is TRBV5-1 and J usage is TRBJ1-4; a weak D match, TRBD1 (6 bases). The CDR3 spans 15 residues. Germline assignment: CDR1 SGHRS and CDR2 YFSETQ. Trimming pared 4 bases from V and 5 bases from J, leaving 15 bases between. CDR3: CASSLLGGPNEKLFF. CDR3 sequence (DNA): TGCGCCAGCAGCCTCCTAGGGGGGCCCAATGAAAAACTGTTTTTT.